This is a list of T cell receptor beta chains from one sample in a study of cytomegalovirus exposure and HLA in healthy donors. Profiling relied on immunoSEQ multiplex PCR, and the TCRdb table lists in-frame clones only, not all of them. This repertoire shows 150,000 to 200,000 clones, less than 85% found once; its top ten account for around 1.5%. The sample consisted of PBMCs. The receptors shown here come from a man aged 60-69 years in good health and CMV-seronegative. The conserved cysteine and the conserved F or W are not part of the CDR3 here. The order of the fields is CDR3 protein, V gene, J gene.

CDR3 protein: ASSGQGEIYGYT; V gene: TRBV2; J gene: TRBJ1-2
CDR3 protein: ASSKTDGLAGAKYTDTQY; V gene: TRBV21-1; J gene: TRBJ2-3
CDR3 protein: ASSQEKEVGRPQH; V gene: TRBV4-2; J gene: TRBJ1-5
CDR3 protein: ASSRGTGGTEAF; V gene: TRBV27; J gene: TRBJ1-1
CDR3 protein: ASSIGLAGVLGQF; V gene: TRBV19; J gene: TRBJ2-1
CDR3 protein: ASSSRTGRGYEQY; V gene: TRBV27; J gene: TRBJ2-7
CDR3 protein: ASSGPLADPSTDTQY; V gene: TRBV5-1; J gene: TRBJ2-3
CDR3 protein: ASSLTRGETQY; V gene: TRBV7-9; J gene: TRBJ2-5
CDR3 protein: ASSLLRTGYSYEQY; V gene: TRBV5-1; J gene: .
CDR3 protein: ASSWGVENQPQH; V gene: TRBV28; J gene: TRBJ1-5
CDR3 protein: ASSPPTSGDNEQF; V gene: TRBV18; J gene: TRBJ2-1
CDR3 protein: ASSIKRQGMYEQY; V gene: TRBV19; J gene: TRBJ2-7
CDR3 protein: ASSAARLAGDSDTQY; V gene: TRBV19; J gene: TRBJ2-3
CDR3 protein: ASSPRSLLTEAF; V gene: TRBV18; J gene: TRBJ1-1
CDR3 protein: ASSPSSRATPGYT; V gene: TRBV18; J gene: TRBJ1-2
CDR3 protein: ASSLVVGETYEQY; V gene: TRBV7-2; J gene: TRBJ2-7
CDR3 protein: ASSSRRARGEGYT; V gene: TRBV7-2; J gene: TRBJ1-2
CDR3 protein: ASRPLDRETQY; V gene: TRBV5-1; J gene: TRBJ2-5
CDR3 protein: ATLAAGTDNEQF; V gene: TRBV7-2; J gene: TRBJ2-1
CDR3 protein: AWSVQGFFEKLF; V gene: TRBV30; J gene: TRBJ1-4
CDR3 protein: ASRTGQETQY; V gene: TRBV7-9; J gene: TRBJ2-5
CDR3 protein: ASSSRRWGSGGTDTQY; V gene: TRBV5-6; J gene: TRBJ2-3
CDR3 protein: ASSLDTPRGSEQY; V gene: TRBV7-6; J gene: .
CDR3 protein: ASSSGLAGGPVEQY; V gene: TRBV5-4; J gene: TRBJ2-7
CDR3 protein: ASSLDLEGSQY; V gene: TRBV5-1; J gene: TRBJ2-3
CDR3 protein: ASSLLRTGDGYT; V gene: TRBV7-2; J gene: TRBJ1-2
CDR3 protein: ASRRGTGHGYT; V gene: TRBV6-5; J gene: TRBJ1-2
CDR3 protein: ARPKILRDRGFTGELF; V gene: TRBV7-3; J gene: TRBJ2-2
CDR3 protein: ASSWSTSGYEQF; V gene: TRBV11-2; J gene: TRBJ2-1
CDR3 protein: ASSVGLAGSFETQY; V gene: TRBV6-1; J gene: TRBJ2-5
CDR3 protein: ASSGQTGVLFTDTQY; V gene: TRBV27; J gene: TRBJ2-3
CDR3 protein: ASSSLPGAEAF; V gene: TRBV7-3; J gene: TRBJ1-1
CDR3 protein: ASTSGGAGAGELF; V gene: TRBV6-6; J gene: TRBJ2-2
CDR3 protein: ASSFDRRDYEQY; V gene: TRBV5-4; J gene: TRBJ2-7
CDR3 protein: ASSAGTGRTGELF; V gene: TRBV25-1; J gene: TRBJ2-2
CDR3 protein: ASSERASPIDEQF; V gene: TRBV6-1; J gene: TRBJ2-1
CDR3 protein: ASEIRGSSYNSPLH; V gene: TRBV5-6; J gene: TRBJ1-6
CDR3 protein: ASSGVPGGFWGTQY; V gene: TRBV9; J gene: TRBJ2-5
CDR3 protein: AWSFDREYEQY; V gene: TRBV30; J gene: TRBJ2-7
CDR3 protein: ASSLQIGSQNEQF; V gene: TRBV5-4; J gene: TRBJ2-1
CDR3 protein: ASSGQGGDIQY; V gene: TRBV10-2; J gene: TRBJ2-4